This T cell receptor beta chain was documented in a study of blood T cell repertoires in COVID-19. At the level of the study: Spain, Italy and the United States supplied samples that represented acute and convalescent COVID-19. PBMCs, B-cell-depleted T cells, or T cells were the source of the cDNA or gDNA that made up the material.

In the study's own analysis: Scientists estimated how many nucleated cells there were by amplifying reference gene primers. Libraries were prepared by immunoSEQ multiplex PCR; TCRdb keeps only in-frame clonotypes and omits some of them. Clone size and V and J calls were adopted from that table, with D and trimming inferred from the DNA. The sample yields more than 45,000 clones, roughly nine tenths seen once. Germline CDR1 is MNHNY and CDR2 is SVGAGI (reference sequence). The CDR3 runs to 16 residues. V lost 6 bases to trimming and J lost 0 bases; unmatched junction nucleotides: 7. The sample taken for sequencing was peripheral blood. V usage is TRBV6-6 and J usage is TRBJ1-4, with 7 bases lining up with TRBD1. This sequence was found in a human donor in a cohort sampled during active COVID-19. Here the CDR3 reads CASSSGQLSTNEKLFF. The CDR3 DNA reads TGTGCCAGCAGCTCGGGACAGCTTTCAACTAATGAAAAACTGTTTTTT.